These 16 T cell receptor beta chains share one sample of origin, sequenced in a study of T cell changes during pregnancy in multiple sclerosis (dated by TCRdb to about 2019). Libraries came from the immunoSEQ multiplex PCR assay. TCRdb mirrors the immuneACCESS table, restricted to in-frame sequences. Some clones are absent from its copies; in checked studies, under half trace to an unresolved V gene, and the reason for the others is unknown. The sample contains tens of thousands of clones, around 93% of them found a single time. 0.95% to 1% of the sample is taken by the ten largest. Sequencing used peripheral blood, obtained after pregnancy. These TCRs come from a female donor with multiple sclerosis, enrolled in a pregnancy study.

The chain's CDR3 is CASSQEVAGGHEQFF. DNA for the CDR3: TGCGCCAGCAGCCAAGAGGTAGCGGGGGGACATGAGCAGTTCTTC. J is TRBJ2-1 and V is TRBV4-3; 10 positions agree with TRBD2. With V trimmed by 0 bases and J by 8 bases, 4 bases remained unmatched. The CDR3 spans 15 residues. Germline CDR1 reads LGHNA; CDR2 reads YSLEER.

The chain carries TRBV7-2 and TRBJ1-6, with D tentatively TRBD1 (5 bases). Germline V gene lookup returns CDR1 SGHTA and CDR2 FQGNSA. CDR3 size: 14 residues. V shed 1 base and J shed 9 bases, with 10 bases lying between them. CDR3 residues: CASSLGGVGSPLHF. The CDR3 DNA follows: TGTGCCAGCAGCTTAGGGGGGGTGGGTTCACCCCTCCACTTT.

This clone appeared a single time. J is TRBJ1-2 and V is TRBV5-4, with a weak D call TRBD1 (5 bases). Trimming took 0 bases from V and 0 from J, leaving 9 bases between them. This CDR3 comprises 15 residues. Germline V gives CDR1 SGHNT, CDR2 YYREEE (reference sequence). Here the CDR3 DNA reads TGTGCCAGCAGCTTGGCGAAGGGGTCTAACTATGGCTACACCTTC. As protein: CASSLAKGSNYGYTF.

This chain joins TRBV5-6 and TRBJ2-3, with D unclear. Trimming took off 3 bases at V and 6 bases at J, with 8 bases between the two ends. Germline V gene data show CDR1 as SGHDT and CDR2 as YYEEEE. The CDR3 runs to 12 residues. The CDR3 region has the DNA TGTGCCAGCAGCTCGGCAGGTGATACGCAGTATTTT. It specifies CASSSAGDTQYF.

J is TRBJ1-2 and V is TRBV11-2, with D possibly TRBD1 on 6 matching bases. In germline, CDR1 is SGHAT, CDR2 FQNNGV. Trimming shortened V by 3 bases and J by 6 bases, and 20 bases separated the two germline ends. The CDR3 spans 16 residues. The chain's CDR3 is CASSFSQTRGLDGYTF. The CDR3 DNA is TGTGCCAGCAGCTTTTCACAAACTAGGGGGTTGGATGGCTACACCTTC.

This clone appeared a single time. The chain couples TRBV13 to TRBJ1-1; 7 bases map to TRBD1. The CDR3 spans 15 residues. CDR1 is PRHDT and CDR2 is FYEKMQ in the germline V gene (reference sequence). V was pared by 1 base and J by 1 base, with 3 bases of the junction left unmatched. This CDR3 reads CASSLDYRGNTEAFF. For the CDR3, the DNA is TGTGCCAGCAGCTTAGACTACAGGGGGAACACTGAAGCTTTCTTT.

To note about this clone: The limits of the CDR3 on the DNA are not certain, so only TCRdb's listed CDR3 is given. The rearrangement uses TRBV6-1 and TRBJ1-2. The CDR3 totals 14 residues, both ends included. Germline V gives CDR1 MNHNS, CDR2 SASEGT. The CDR3 sequence: CASRPPLVAGGSTF.

CDR3 protein: CASSKGSWGPQVYEQYF. CDR3 in DNA: TGTGCCAGTAGTAAGGGCTCTTGGGGGCCCCAGGTCTACGAGCAGTACTTC. The chain employs TRBV19 and TRBJ2-7; D might be TRBD1 (6 bases). The CDR3 is made up of 17 amino acids. V dropped 4 bases and J dropped 3 bases, with 22 bases sitting between them. Germline assignment: CDR1 LNHDA and CDR2 SQIVND (reference sequence).

V is TRBV5-5 and J is TRBJ1-2; maybe TRBD1 (5 bases). V was trimmed by 2 bases and J by 4 bases, leaving 15 bases between them. The CDR3 is 15 residues long. CDR1 is SGHKS and CDR2 is YYEKEE in the germline V gene (reference sequence). DNA for the CDR3: TGTGCCAGCAGCTTAAGCGGTGGGGGGGGCTATGGCTACACCTTC. Amino acid sequence: CASSLSGGGGYGYTF. Full variable domain (remainder filled in from reference TRBV5-5 and TRBJ1-2): DAGVTQSPTHLIKTRGQQVTLRCSPISGHKSVSWYQQVLGQGPQFIFQYYEKEERGRGNFPDRFSARQFPNYSSELNVNALLLGDSALYLCASSLSGGGGYGYTFGSGTRLTVV.

This sequence joins TRBV6-6 and TRBJ2-6, with TRBD2 as a possible D gene (6 bases). The germline CDR1 and CDR2 sequences are MNHNY and SVGAGI (reference sequence). This CDR3 region has 16 residues. Trimming stripped 0 bases from V and 1 base from J, with 7 bases between. This CDR3 reads CASSYSRDSGANVLTF. DNA for the CDR3: TGTGCCAGCAGTTACTCGCGGGATTCTGGGGCCAACGTCCTGACTTTC.

The V gene is TRBV5-1, the J gene TRBJ2-5; the D is unclear. Per germline, CDR1 SGHRS and CDR2 YFSETQ. V was shortened by 3 bases and J by 1 base, with 13 bases between the two germline ends. The length of the CDR3 is 15 residues. In nucleotides, the CDR3 is TGCGCCAGCAGCTCGAGCATGATCGGCCAAGAGACCCAGTACTTC. It is translated as CASSSSMIGQETQYF.

The J gene is TRBJ1-1, the V gene TRBV19; D is unresolved. V lost 3 bases and J lost 4, with 12 bases in between. Germline loops: CDR1 LNHDA, CDR2 SQIVND (reference sequence). The CDR3 is made up of 14 amino acids. In nucleotides, the CDR3 is TGTGCCAGTAGTATGGAGGGTTATTCCACTGAAGCTTTCTTT. Its protein is CASSMEGYSTEAFF.

The sample holds one count of this clone. This CDR3 reads CASGLVGLAGKDTQYF. The CDR3 DNA sequence: TGTGCCAGCGGTCTGGTGGGGCTAGCGGGTAAAGATACGCAGTATTTT. This chain joins TRBV27 and TRBJ2-3; 8 positions agree with TRBD2. Germline CDR1 reads MNHEY; CDR2 reads SMNVEV (reference sequence). The ends lost 8 bases at V and 5 bases at J; junction bases unmatched: 15. The CDR3 has 16 amino acids.

Worth noting for this clone: One junction end disagrees with the germline gene, perhaps due to a read error. J is TRBJ2-6 and V is TRBV7-7; TRBD2 agrees at 10 bases. This CDR3 is 18 amino acids long. The germline gives CDR1 SSHAT, CDR2 FNYEAQ (reference sequence). The CDR3 region is CASSLDSGGLSGANVLTF. The CDR3 coding sequence is TGTGCTAGCAGCTTGGATAGCGGGGGGCTCTCTGGGGCCAACGTCCTGACTTTC.

The chain has TRBV6-1 and TRBJ1-3, with 8 bases aligning to TRBD1. CDR1 is MNHNS and CDR2 is SASEGT in the germline V gene. The CDR3 has 17 residues. Trimming at V came to 4 bases and at J to 0 bases, leaving 8 bases not matched to a gene. As DNA, the CDR3 is TGTGCCAGCAGTGCCTCGACAGGGGTTGGCTCTGGAAACACCATATATTTT. It codes for CASSASTGVGSGNTIYF.

This sequence joins TRBV27 and TRBJ1-2, with a tentative D call TRBD1 (5 bases). Germline V gene data show CDR1 as MNHEY and CDR2 as SMNVEV (reference sequence). CDR3 length: 15 amino acids. V lost 6 bases to trimming and J lost 1 base, with 15 bases between them. This CDR3 reads CASRGGGSGNYGYTF. CDR3 in DNA: TGTGCCAGCAGGGGGGGAGGCAGTGGTAACTATGGCTACACCTTC.